This is a list of T cell receptor beta chains from one sample in a study of T-cell reconstitution after alpha-beta-depleted transplantation in children. MiXCR, run by TCRdb on the PCR reads, gives a single entry per CDR3 protein. The sample contains fewer than 250,000 distinct CDR3 sequences, approximately 15% of which appear only once. Sample: PBMCs, mostly from graft donor cells, taken 360 days after TCRalphabeta/CD19-depleted stem cell transplant. The origin of the receptors is a male patient aged 2 to 10 who had a stem cell transplant for acute lymphoblastic leukemia, so the T cells may come from the graft donor. Both conserved end residues are part of each CDR3. Each record gives: V gene, J gene, D gene, clone size, CDR3 protein, CDR3 DNA. D genes are given only for firm matches. The size field is filled for only some rows; it gives once, few, many or a size class.

TRBV6-4	TRBJ1-6	-	few	CASSAPEVAANNSPLHF	TGTGCCAGCAGTGCCCCTGAGGTGGCAGCCAATAATTCACCCCTCCACTTT
TRBV2	TRBJ2-5	TRBD1	-	CARKDRGYQETQYF	TGTGCCAGGAAGGACAGGGGGTACCAAGAGACCCAGTACTTC
TRBV10-3	TRBJ2-1	TRBD1	few	CAISGDRASNEQFF	TGTGCCATCAGTGGGGACAGGGCAAGCAATGAGCAGTTCTTC
TRBV15	TRBJ2-1	TRBD1	few	CATSRERDGSPGQRYNEQFF	TGTGCCACCAGCAGAGAGAGAGATGGTTCCCCGGGACAGAGGTACAATGAGCAGTTCTTC
TRBV10-3	TRBJ1-1	TRBD1	few	CAIRWDRLNTEAFF	TGTGCCATCAGATGGGACAGATTGAACACTGAAGCTTTCTTT
TRBV11-3	TRBJ1-2	TRBD1	-	CASSLDPRQGRNGYTF	TGTGCCAGCAGCTTAGACCCGAGACAGGGACGAAATGGCTACACCTTC
TRBV21-1	TRBJ2-2	-	few	CASSIKGNNTGELFF	TGTGCCAGCAGCATTAAGGGGAACAACACCGGGGAGCTGTTTTTT
TRBV9	TRBJ2-2	-	many	CASHRDSASTGELFF	TGTGCCAGCCATAGAGACAGTGCGAGCACCGGGGAGCTGTTTTTT
TRBV29-1	TRBJ1-1	TRBD1	many	CSVEAGQGGITEAFF	TGCAGCGTTGAGGCGGGACAGGGTGGGATCACTGAAGCTTTCTTT
TRBV6-2/TRBV6-3	TRBJ2-7	-	few	CASSYGDLIYEQYF	TGTGCCAGCAGTTACGGGGACCTGATCTACGAGCAGTACTTC
TRBV7-9	TRBJ1-1	-	-	CASSLALESGFAEAFF	TGTGCCAGCAGCTTAGCGCTAGAGTCGGGGTTCGCTGAAGCTTTCTTT
TRBV3-1	TRBJ2-3	-	few	CASSFIRDSTDTQYF	TGTGCCAGCAGCTTCATAAGGGATAGCACAGATACGCAGTATTTT
TRBV3-1	TRBJ2-5	TRBD2	few	CASSLGNWGGVTQYF	TGTGCCAGCAGCCTTGGCAATTGGGGGGGGGTGACCCAGTACTTC
TRBV5-4	TRBJ1-1	-	few	CASSREGPRGTEAFF	TGTGCCAGCAGCCGCGAGGGACCCAGAGGCACTGAAGCTTTCTTT
TRBV10-3	TRBJ2-2	TRBD2	many	CAISDQRGDTGELFF	TGTGCCATCAGTGATCAGCGGGGGGACACCGGGGAGCTGTTTTTT
TRBV5-1	TRBJ2-1	TRBD2	-	CASSLPSGGAREQFF	TGCGCCAGCAGCTTGCCTAGCGGGGGGGCCCGTGAGCAGTTCTTC
TRBV12-3/TRBV12-4	TRBJ2-5	-	few	CASTAGIFQETQYF	TGTGCCAGCACCGCCGGGATATTCCAAGAGACCCAGTACTTC
TRBV6-1	TRBJ2-5	-	-	CASSQFGTPQETQYF	TGTGCCAGCAGTCAATTCGGGACTCCTCAAGAGACCCAGTACTTC
TRBV6-5	TRBJ1-5	-	many	CASSYSGSGYQPQHF	TGTGCCAGCAGTTATTCCGGATCTGGGTATCAGCCCCAGCATTTT
TRBV5-1	TRBJ2-7	-	few	CASSFDYEQYF	TGCGCCAGCAGCTTCGACTACGAGCAGTACTTC
TRBV29-1	TRBJ2-7	-	few	CSVETRPYEQYF	TGCAGCGTTGAGACCCGTCCCTACGAGCAGTACTTC
TRBV12-3/TRBV12-4	TRBJ2-3	TRBD1	-	CASSTGGLPSTDTQYF	TGTGCCAGCAGCACAGGGGGGCTCCCATCCACAGATACGCAGTATTTT
TRBV13	TRBJ1-4	-	few	CASSLEGTPATNEKLFF	TGTGCCAGCAGCTTAGAAGGGACACCGGCAACTAATGAAAAACTGTTTTTT
TRBV7-2	TRBJ2-1	-	few	CASSSRFEYQGFF	TGTGCCAGCAGCTCCCGCTTTGAGTATCAGGGGTTCTTC
TRBV5-1	TRBJ2-7	-	few	CASSLSETLKNEQYF	TGCGCCAGCAGCTTGTCAGAGACCCTCAAGAACGAGCAGTACTTC
TRBV2	TRBJ2-2	TRBD2	-	CASNHFNILAGARDTGELFF	TGTGCCAGCAACCATTTCAATATACTAGCGGGGGCGCGGGACACCGGGGAGCTGTTTTTT
TRBV7-2	TRBJ2-7	-	-	CASSPGTHSYEQYF	TGTGCCAGCAGCCCTGGGACGCACTCCTACGAGCAGTACTTC
TRBV30	TRBJ2-1	TRBD2	-	CAWSVWGLAAFGEQFF	TGTGCCTGGAGTGTTTGGGGACTAGCGGCTTTCGGTGAGCAGTTCTTC
TRBV6-4	TRBJ1-1	TRBD1	-	CASSDPPGQGYIEAFF	TGTGCCAGCAGTGACCCGCCGGGACAGGGGTATATTGAAGCTTTCTTT
TRBV10-3	TRBJ2-3	-	-	CAISESGGEADTQYF	TGTGCCATCAGTGAGTCCGGCGGGGAGGCAGATACGCAGTATTTT
TRBV7-2	TRBJ1-1	TRBD1	many	CASSYEQGTEAFF	TGTGCCAGCAGCTACGAACAGGGGACTGAAGCTTTCTTT
TRBV7-8	TRBJ2-3	-	few	CASSLALSGSHTDTQYF	TGTGCCAGCAGCTTAGCTTTATCGGGGTCCCACACAGATACGCAGTATTTT